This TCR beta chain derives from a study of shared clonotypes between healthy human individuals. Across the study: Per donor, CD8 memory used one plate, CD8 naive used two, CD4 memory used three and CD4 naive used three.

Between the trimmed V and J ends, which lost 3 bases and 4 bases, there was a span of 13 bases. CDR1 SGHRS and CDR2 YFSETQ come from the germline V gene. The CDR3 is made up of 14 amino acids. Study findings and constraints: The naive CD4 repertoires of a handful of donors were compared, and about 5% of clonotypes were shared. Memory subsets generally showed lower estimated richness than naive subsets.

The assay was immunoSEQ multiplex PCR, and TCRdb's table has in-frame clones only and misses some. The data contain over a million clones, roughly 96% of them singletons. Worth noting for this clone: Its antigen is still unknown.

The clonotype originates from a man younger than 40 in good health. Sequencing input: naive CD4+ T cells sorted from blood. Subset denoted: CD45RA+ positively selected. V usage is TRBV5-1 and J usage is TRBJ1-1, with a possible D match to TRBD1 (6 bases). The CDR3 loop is CASSYIGGSTEAFF. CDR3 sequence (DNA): TGCGCCAGCAGCTATATAGGGGGGAGCACTGAAGCTTTCTTT.